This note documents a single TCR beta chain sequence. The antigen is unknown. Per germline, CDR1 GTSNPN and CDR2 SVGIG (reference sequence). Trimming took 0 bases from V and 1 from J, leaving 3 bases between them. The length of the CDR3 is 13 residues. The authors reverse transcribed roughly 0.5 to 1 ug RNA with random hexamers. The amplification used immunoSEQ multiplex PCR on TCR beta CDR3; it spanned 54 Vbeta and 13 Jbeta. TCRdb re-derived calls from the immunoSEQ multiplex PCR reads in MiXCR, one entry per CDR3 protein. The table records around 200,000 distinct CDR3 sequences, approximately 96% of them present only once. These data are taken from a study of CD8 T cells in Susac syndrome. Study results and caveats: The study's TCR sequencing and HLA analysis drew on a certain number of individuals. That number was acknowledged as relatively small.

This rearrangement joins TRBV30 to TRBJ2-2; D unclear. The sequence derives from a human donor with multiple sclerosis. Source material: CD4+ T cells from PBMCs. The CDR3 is CAWSVWNTGELFF. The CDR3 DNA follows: TGTGCCTGGAGTGTGTGGAACACCGGGGAGCTGTTTTTT.